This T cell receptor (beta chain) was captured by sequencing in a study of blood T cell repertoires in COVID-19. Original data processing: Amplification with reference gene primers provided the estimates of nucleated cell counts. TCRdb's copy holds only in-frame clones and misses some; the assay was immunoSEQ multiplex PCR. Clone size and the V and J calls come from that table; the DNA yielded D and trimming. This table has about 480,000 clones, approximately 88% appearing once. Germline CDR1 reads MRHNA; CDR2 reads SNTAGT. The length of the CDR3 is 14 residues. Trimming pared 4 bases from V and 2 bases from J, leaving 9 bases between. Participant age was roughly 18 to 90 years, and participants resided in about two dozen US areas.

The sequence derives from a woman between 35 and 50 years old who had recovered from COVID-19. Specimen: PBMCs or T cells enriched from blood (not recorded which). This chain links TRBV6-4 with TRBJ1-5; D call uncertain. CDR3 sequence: CASSVESGNQPQHF. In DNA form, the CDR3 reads TGTGCCAGCAGTGTGGAGTCAGGCAATCAGCCCCAGCATTTT.